A selection of T cell receptor beta chains follows, all from one sample in a study of CD8+ T cells in alopecia areata. Profiled with immunoSEQ multiplex PCR; TCRdb holds only in-frame clones, not every one. The table has 60,000 to 85,000 clones, 25% to 35% seen once; the top ten hold under 15%. Material: CD8+ T cells sorted from blood, obtained at week 4, from a patient treated with tofacitinib. The receptors were sampled from a human donor with alopecia areata. Both conserved end residues are part of each CDR3. D genes are given only for firm matches. Clone size is given for some rows only: seen once, a few or many times, or a class if the clone is expanded.

J gene: TRBJ1-1; clone size: few; D gene: -; V gene: TRBV28; CDR3 protein: CASSLRGVSPNTEAFF; CDR3 DNA: TGTGCCAGCAGTTTAAGGGGGGTTTCACCCAACACTGAAGCTTTCTTT
J gene: TRBJ2-1; clone size: many; D gene: -; V gene: TRBV7-8; CDR3 protein: CASSELGGRSSYNEQFF; CDR3 DNA: TGTGCCAGCAGCGAACTCGGAGGGAGGAGCTCCTACAATGAGCAGTTCTTC
J gene: TRBJ2-3; clone size: -; D gene: -; V gene: TRBV4-1; CDR3 protein: CASSQDSSGTLVNTQYF; CDR3 DNA: TGCGCCAGCAGCCAAGATTCCAGCGGAACGCTGGTGAATACGCAGTATTTT
J gene: TRBJ2-3; clone size: few; D gene: -; V gene: TRBV10-3; CDR3 protein: CAISESGPPDTQYF; CDR3 DNA: TGTGCCATCAGTGAGTCGGGACCCCCCGATACGCAGTATTTT
J gene: TRBJ2-1; clone size: -; D gene: -; V gene: TRBV11-3; CDR3 protein: CASSGSDSYNEQFF; CDR3 DNA: TGTGCCAGCAGTGGGAGTGACTCCTACAATGAGCAGTTCTTC
J gene: TRBJ1-2; clone size: -; D gene: TRBD1; V gene: TRBV29-1; CDR3 protein: CSVLGTDYGYTF; CDR3 DNA: TGCAGCGTCCTCGGGACAGATTATGGCTACACCTTC
J gene: TRBJ2-7; clone size: few; D gene: TRBD2; V gene: TRBV29-1; CDR3 protein: CSVRSGGSSYEQYF; CDR3 DNA: TGCAGCGTTAGGAGCGGGGGTAGCTCCTACGAGCAGTACTTC
J gene: TRBJ2-7; clone size: -; D gene: -; V gene: TRBV29-1; CDR3 protein: CSVESTGSYEQYF; CDR3 DNA: TGCAGCGTTGAGTCGACAGGTAGCTACGAGCAGTACTTC
J gene: TRBJ2-7; clone size: few; D gene: -; V gene: TRBV29-1; CDR3 protein: CSVESYYEQYF; CDR3 DNA: TGCAGCGTTGAATCGTACTACGAGCAGTACTTC
J gene: TRBJ2-1; clone size: few; D gene: -; V gene: TRBV6-5; CDR3 protein: CASSELFEQFF; CDR3 DNA: TGTGCCAGCAGTGAACTGTTTGAGCAGTTCTTC
J gene: TRBJ1-5; clone size: few; D gene: TRBD1; V gene: TRBV30; CDR3 protein: CAWSVRGQGKQPQHF; CDR3 DNA: TGTGCCTGGAGTGTACGAGGACAGGGGAAGCAGCCCCAGCATTTT
J gene: TRBJ2-2; clone size: -; D gene: -; V gene: TRBV30; CDR3 protein: CAWRQDKYGELFF; CDR3 DNA: TGTGCCTGGAGGCAAGATAAGTACGGGGAGCTGTTTTTT
J gene: TRBJ1-2; clone size: -; D gene: -; V gene: TRBV29-1; CDR3 protein: CSLPTGYGYTF; CDR3 DNA: TGCAGCCTACCCACTGGGTATGGCTACACCTTC
J gene: TRBJ2-2; clone size: medium-sized; D gene: TRBD2; V gene: TRBV4-1; CDR3 protein: CASSRRQGPGLAGEYTGELFF; CDR3 DNA: TGCGCCAGCAGCCGCCGACAGGGGCCCGGACTAGCGGGAGAGTACACCGGGGAGCTGTTTTTT
J gene: TRBJ2-2; clone size: -; D gene: -; V gene: TRBV27; CDR3 protein: CASMRSEGELFF; CDR3 DNA: TGTGCCAGCATGAGGAGCGAAGGGGAGCTGTTTTTT
J gene: TRBJ2-1; clone size: -; D gene: TRBD1; V gene: TRBV5-1; CDR3 protein: CASSVTGDEQFF; CDR3 DNA: TGCGCCAGCAGCGTAACAGGGGATGAGCAGTTCTTC
J gene: TRBJ2-1; clone size: few; D gene: TRBD1; V gene: TRBV28; CDR3 protein: CASSLESGTGRYNEQFF; CDR3 DNA: TGTGCCAGCAGCTTGGAGTCGGGGACAGGGCGATACAATGAGCAGTTCTTC
J gene: TRBJ2-2; clone size: -; D gene: -; V gene: TRBV12-5; CDR3 protein: CASGDSGELFF; CDR3 DNA: TGTGCTAGTGGAGACTCCGGGGAGCTGTTTTTT
J gene: TRBJ2-7; clone size: -; D gene: -; V gene: TRBV30; CDR3 protein: CAWSTGTHYEQYF; CDR3 DNA: TGTGCCTGGAGTACCGGGACACACTACGAGCAGTACTTC
J gene: TRBJ2-5; clone size: once; D gene: TRBD2; V gene: TRBV14; CDR3 protein: CASSQLAGEETQYF; CDR3 DNA: TGTGCCAGCAGCCAGCTAGCGGGGGAAGAGACCCAGTACTTC
J gene: TRBJ2-7; clone size: once; D gene: -; V gene: TRBV27; CDR3 protein: CASSSGFPYEQYF; CDR3 DNA: TGTGCCAGCAGTTCGGGATTTCCCTACGAGCAGTACTTC
J gene: TRBJ2-1; clone size: -; D gene: -; V gene: TRBV29-1; CDR3 protein: CSAHGSSYNEQFF; CDR3 DNA: TGCAGCGCCCACGGTTCATCGTACAATGAGCAGTTCTTC
J gene: TRBJ2-3; clone size: -; D gene: -; V gene: TRBV23-1; CDR3 protein: CASTGLLWTQYF; CDR3 DNA: TGCGCCAGCACCGGGCTCCTGTGGACGCAGTATTTT
J gene: TRBJ2-1; clone size: many; D gene: -; V gene: TRBV2; CDR3 protein: CASSANRYNEQFF; CDR3 DNA: TGTGCCAGCAGCGCTAACCGCTACAATGAGCAGTTCTTC
J gene: TRBJ1-1; clone size: -; D gene: -; V gene: TRBV14; CDR3 protein: CASSQGHYTEAFF; CDR3 DNA: TGTGCCAGCAGCCAAGGACACTACACTGAAGCTTTCTTT
J gene: TRBJ2-4; clone size: -; D gene: -; V gene: TRBV30; CDR3 protein: CAWAGESKNIQYF; CDR3 DNA: TGTGCCTGGGCTGGGGAATCCAAAAACATTCAGTACTTC
J gene: TRBJ1-1; clone size: -; D gene: -; V gene: TRBV5-6; CDR3 protein: CASSFMAGEGTEAFF; CDR3 DNA: TGTGCCAGCAGCTTTATGGCAGGGGAGGGCACTGAAGCTTTCTTT
J gene: TRBJ2-2; clone size: -; D gene: TRBD2; V gene: TRBV5-1; CDR3 protein: CASVEGLDYGELFF; CDR3 DNA: TGCGCCAGTGTGGAGGGACTAGATTACGGGGAGCTGTTTTTT
J gene: TRBJ1-2; clone size: -; D gene: -; V gene: TRBV9; CDR3 protein: CASSVGGADYGYTF; CDR3 DNA: TGTGCCAGCAGCGTAGGGGGAGCGGACTATGGCTACACCTTC
J gene: TRBJ1-1; clone size: -; D gene: -; V gene: TRBV29-1; CDR3 protein: CSVQKEMAFF; CDR3 DNA: TGCAGCGTTCAGAAGGAGATGGCTTTCTTT
J gene: TRBJ2-1; clone size: -; D gene: -; V gene: TRBV19; CDR3 protein: CASSMTSSYNEQFF; CDR3 DNA: TGTGCCAGTAGTATGACCAGCTCCTACAATGAGCAGTTCTTC
J gene: TRBJ2-7; clone size: -; D gene: -; V gene: TRBV7-8; CDR3 protein: CASTPGPTYEQYF; CDR3 DNA: TGTGCCAGCACCCCAGGTCCAACCTACGAGCAGTACTTC
J gene: TRBJ2-2; clone size: few; D gene: -; V gene: TRBV6-5; CDR3 protein: CASSYSGGSNGELFF; CDR3 DNA: TGTGCCAGCAGTTACTCGGGTGGGAGCAACGGGGAGCTGTTTTTT
J gene: TRBJ1-2; clone size: few; D gene: -; V gene: TRBV5-1; CDR3 protein: CASSFGIEGYTF; CDR3 DNA: TGCGCCAGCAGCTTCGGCATTGAGGGCTACACCTTC
J gene: TRBJ2-7; clone size: few; D gene: TRBD2; V gene: TRBV11-1; CDR3 protein: CASSAGRGGYEQYF; CDR3 DNA: TGTGCCAGCAGCGCCGGGAGGGGAGGCTACGAGCAGTACTTC
J gene: TRBJ2-2; clone size: -; D gene: TRBD1; V gene: TRBV11-3; CDR3 protein: CASRRTGDTGELFF; CDR3 DNA: TGTGCCAGCAGGCGGACAGGGGATACCGGGGAGCTGTTTTTT
J gene: TRBJ2-7; clone size: few; D gene: -; V gene: TRBV19; CDR3 protein: CASSIGPGDTYEQYF; CDR3 DNA: TGTGCCAGTAGTATAGGGCCCGGCGATACCTACGAGCAGTACTTC
J gene: TRBJ1-1; clone size: -; D gene: -; V gene: TRBV7-9; CDR3 protein: CASSLGAENTEAFF; CDR3 DNA: TGTGCCAGCAGCTTAGGGGCGGAAAACACTGAAGCTTTCTTT
J gene: TRBJ2-3; clone size: -; D gene: -; V gene: TRBV29-1; CDR3 protein: CSVGTDTQYF; CDR3 DNA: TGCAGCGTTGGAACAGATACGCAGTATTTT
J gene: TRBJ2-3; clone size: few; D gene: -; V gene: TRBV6-4; CDR3 protein: CASSDAPSSTDTQYF; CDR3 DNA: TGTGCCAGCAGTGACGCACCCTCTAGCACAGATACGCAGTATTTT
J gene: TRBJ2-1; clone size: -; D gene: TRBD2; V gene: TRBV5-1; CDR3 protein: CASSRPARGGEQFF; CDR3 DNA: TGCGCCAGCAGCCGCCCGGCCCGGGGGGGTGAGCAGTTCTTC
J gene: TRBJ2-1; clone size: -; D gene: -; V gene: TRBV29-1; CDR3 protein: CSVDDRQSSYNEQFF; CDR3 DNA: TGCAGCGTTGACGACAGGCAAAGCTCCTACAATGAGCAGTTCTTC
J gene: TRBJ2-1; clone size: -; D gene: TRBD2; V gene: TRBV7-8; CDR3 protein: CASSFGAGGPYNEQFF; CDR3 DNA: TGTGCCAGCAGCTTCGGGGCGGGAGGGCCATACAATGAGCAGTTCTTC
J gene: TRBJ2-7; clone size: -; D gene: TRBD1; V gene: TRBV29-1; CDR3 protein: CSVGQGAIYEQYF; CDR3 DNA: TGCAGCGTGGGACAGGGGGCCATCTACGAGCAGTACTTC
J gene: TRBJ2-7; clone size: few; D gene: TRBD2; V gene: TRBV25-1; CDR3 protein: CASSEYLAGGPYEQYF; CDR3 DNA: TGTGCCAGCAGTGAATACCTAGCGGGAGGGCCCTACGAGCAGTACTTC
J gene: TRBJ2-7; clone size: -; D gene: TRBD2; V gene: TRBV29-1; CDR3 protein: CSGGFRGDEQYF; CDR3 DNA: TGCAGCGGAGGCTTTCGGGGGGACGAGCAGTACTTC
J gene: TRBJ2-2; clone size: -; D gene: TRBD1; V gene: TRBV11-2; CDR3 protein: CASSSWTGGRGGELFF; CDR3 DNA: TGTGCCAGCAGCTCTTGGACAGGGGGACGTGGCGGGGAGCTGTTTTTT
J gene: TRBJ2-2; clone size: few; D gene: TRBD1; V gene: TRBV29-1; CDR3 protein: CSAYTGDTGELFF; CDR3 DNA: TGCAGCGCCTATACAGGGGACACCGGGGAGCTGTTTTTT
J gene: TRBJ2-2; clone size: -; D gene: -; V gene: TRBV29-1; CDR3 protein: CSVLGNTGELFF; CDR3 DNA: TGCAGCGTACTAGGAAATACCGGGGAGCTGTTTTTT
J gene: TRBJ1-4; clone size: -; D gene: TRBD1; V gene: TRBV7-9; CDR3 protein: CASSPPGQGYEKLFF; CDR3 DNA: TGTGCCAGCAGCCCCCCGGGACAGGGATATGAAAAACTGTTTTTT
J gene: TRBJ2-1; clone size: -; D gene: TRBD2; V gene: TRBV10-3; CDR3 protein: CAISEGGRGYNEQFF; CDR3 DNA: TGTGCCATCTCGGAAGGCGGGAGGGGCTACAATGAGCAGTTCTTC
J gene: TRBJ2-7; clone size: -; D gene: -; V gene: TRBV30; CDR3 protein: CAWIQGYEQYF; CDR3 DNA: TGTGCCTGGATTCAGGGTTACGAGCAGTACTTC
J gene: TRBJ1-1; clone size: few; D gene: TRBD1; V gene: TRBV29-1; CDR3 protein: CSELQGASEAFF; CDR3 DNA: TGCAGCGAGCTGCAGGGGGCATCTGAAGCTTTCTTT
J gene: TRBJ1-4; clone size: once; D gene: -; V gene: TRBV5-1; CDR3 protein: CASSLWGGKLFF; CDR3 DNA: TGCGCCAGCAGCTTGTGGGGAGGAAAACTGTTTTTT
J gene: TRBJ2-1; clone size: -; D gene: -; V gene: TRBV29-1; CDR3 protein: CSVESLAVYNEQFF; CDR3 DNA: TGCAGCGTTGAATCGTTAGCGGTCTACAATGAGCAGTTCTTC